The next 25 T cell receptor beta chains were all read from a single sample in a study of T-cell memory formation after mild COVID-19. TCRdb re-analysed the 5' RACE reads in MiXCR, keeping a single row per CDR3 protein. Found here are around 370,000 distinct CDR3 sequences, roughly 21% of them singletons; the top ten hold roughly an eighth. Sample: PBMCs or a T cell subset sorted from them (not recorded which). These receptors were obtained from an adult woman who had mild COVID-19 (a few samples of this study predate the infection). Cell type and time point are not known.

The rearrangement joins TRBV6-2 or TRBV6-3 to TRBJ2-7, with D possibly TRBD1 on 6 matching bases. The V end lost 6 bases, the J end lost 2 bases, and 20 bases lay between the germline ends. This CDR3 region has 16 residues. The V gene's germline CDR1 is MNHEY and CDR2 SVGEGT. The CDR3 DNA sequence: TGTGCCAGCAGCTTTAACCGGGACACCGGTCCCTACGAGCAGTACTTC. It is translated as CASSFNRDTGPYEQYF.

This chain links TRBV3-1 with TRBJ2-5; unclear D gene. Trimming removed 2 bases from V and 5 bases from J, with 12 bases in between. This CDR3 is 14 amino acids long. Germline V CDR1 and CDR2: LGHDT, YNNKEL (reference sequence). CDR3 sequence: CASSQLSVRETQYF. The CDR3 DNA reads as TGTGCCAGCAGCCAACTCTCGGTGAGGGAGACCCAGTACTTC.

The rearrangement uses TRBV29-1 and TRBJ2-5, with 10 positions matching TRBD1. The CDR3 consists of 13 residues. Germline CDR1 is SQVTM and CDR2 is ANQGSEA. Unmatched junction bases numbered 7, after V lost 5 bases and J lost 7 bases. DNA for the CDR3: TGCAGCGTTCCCGGGACAGGGGCAGGGACCCAGTACTTC. Its translation is CSVPGTGAGTQYF.

This clonotype showed up just a few times. The gene calls are TRBV4-3 and TRBJ1-1; D gene uncertain. V lost 1 base and J 5 bases, leaving 17 bases between the germline ends. CDR1 is LGHNA and CDR2 is YSLEER in the germline V gene. The CDR3 consists of 16 residues. The CDR3, as DNA: TGCGCCAGCAGCCAAGGTCGCGCGGGATGGCGGACTGAAGCTTTCTTT. Its protein product is CASSQGRAGWRTEAFF.

In this sample, this clonotype turned up a few times. The chain employs TRBV9 and TRBJ2-7; 8 bases match TRBD1. CDR1 SGDLS and CDR2 YYNGEE come from the germline V gene. This CDR3 contains 15 residues. With 3 bases clipped from V and 4 bases from J, the junction kept 9 bases outside the gene matches. The CDR3 here is CASSAEDREDYEQYF. CDR3 DNA sequence: TGTGCCAGCAGCGCCGAGGACAGGGAGGATTACGAGCAGTACTTC.

This clonotype was counted between two and nine times. This sequence joins TRBV13 and TRBJ2-2, with D tentatively TRBD2 (5 bases). The V and J ends lost 3 bases and 4 bases respectively, with 18 bases between them. The CDR3 is 17 residues long. Germline V lookup: CDR1 PRHDT, CDR2 FYEKMQ (reference sequence). The CDR3 DNA is TGTGCCAGCAGCTTTGAAGCGGTGGTGGAGAGCACCGGGGAGCTGTTTTTT. This encodes CASSFEAVVESTGELFF. Filled out from reference TRBV13 and TRBJ2-2, the complete variable domain reads AAGVIQSPRHLIKEKRETATLKCYPIPRHDTVYWYQQGPGQDPQFLISFYEKMQSDKGSIPDRFSAQQFSDYHSELNMSSLELGDSALYFCASSFEAVVESTGELFFGEGSRLTVL.

This clonotype was detected a few times. The J gene is TRBJ1-6, the V gene TRBV20-1, with a possible D match to TRBD1 (6 bases). This CDR3 contains 16 residues. The V gene's germline CDR1 is DFQATT and CDR2 SNEGSKA (reference sequence). The V gene lost 0 bases and the J gene lost 9 bases, with 18 bases spanning the gap. The CDR3 bases are TGCAGTGCTAGAGAGGTGGTGCAGGGGTCCGGTTCACCCCTCCACTTT. Encoded protein: CSAREVVQGSGSPLHF.

This rearrangement joins TRBV28 to TRBJ2-1; D gene uncertain. CDR3 size: 10 residues. Looked up from germline, CDR1 is MDHEN and CDR2 is SYDVKM. Trimming shortened V by 7 bases and J by 7 bases, and 5 bases separated the two germline ends. The CDR3 reads CASKGNEQFF. The CDR3 DNA is TGTGCCAGCAAAGGGAATGAGCAGTTCTTC.

In this sample, this clonotype turned up a few times. V usage is TRBV12-3 or TRBV12-4 and J usage is TRBJ2-7; possibly TRBD2 for D (5 bases). V was shortened by 1 base and J by 5 bases, with 15 bases between the two germline ends. This CDR3 spans 15 amino acids. The DNA of the CDR3 is TGTGCCAGCAGTTTAGTCCCCAGACCCGGGGACGAGCAGTACTTC. This codes for CASSLVPRPGDEQYF.

V is TRBV5-1 and J is TRBJ2-3; a possible D gene is TRBD1 (6 bases). The CDR3 is 16 residues long. Trimming took off 6 bases at V and 3 bases at J, with 20 bases between the two ends. Germline V CDR1 and CDR2: SGHRS, YFSETQ. The CDR3 loop reads CASTPAGTTGTDTQYF. The CDR3 coding sequence is TGCGCCAGCACCCCGGCTGGGACAACCGGTACAGATACGCAGTATTTT. Full variable domain (outside the CDR3, taken from reference TRBV5-1 and TRBJ2-3): KAGVTQTPRYLIKTRGQQVTLSCSPISGHRSVSWYQQTPGQGLQFLFEYFSETQRNKGNFPGRFSGRQFSNSRSEMNVSTLELGDSALYLCASTPAGTTGTDTQYFGPGTRLTVL.

The chain joins TRBV29-1 to TRBJ2-1; 9 nucleotides align to TRBD1. V shed 1 base, J shed 12 bases, and the junction held 4 bases outside the gene matches. The germline CDR1 and CDR2 sequences are SQVTM and ANQGSEA. CDR3 size: 12 residues. The CDR3 coding sequence is TGCAGCGTTGAAGGGGACAGGGATTGGCAGTTCTTC. It yields the protein CSVEGDRDWQFF.

This clonotype has more than one count but fewer than ten. The chain is built from TRBV7-9 and TRBJ1-2; TRBD1 is a possible D gene (6 bases). Trimming took off 4 bases at V and 8 bases at J, with 11 bases between the two ends. Germline-derived CDR1 and CDR2 are SEHNR and FQNEAQ (reference sequence). This CDR3 is 12 amino acids long. In DNA, the CDR3 is TGTGCCAGCAGCTACAGGGTTGGGGGCTACACCTTC. Translation gives CASSYRVGGYTF.

This chain uses TRBV12-3 or TRBV12-4 with TRBJ1-1, with 7 bases that match TRBD1. The CDR3 has 15 residues. The junction had 8 bases not matched to a gene; V was cut back by 4 bases and J by 3 bases. Here the CDR3 DNA reads TGTGCCAGCAGTTACACAGGGGCGCGGGACACTGAAGCTTTCTTT. It encodes CASSYTGARDTEAFF.

The chain links TRBV27 to TRBJ1-2, with a possible D match to TRBD1 (6 bases). Germline assignment: CDR1 MNHEY and CDR2 SMNVEV (reference sequence). This CDR3 is 14 amino acids long. The V gene lost 6 bases and the J gene lost 0 bases, with 11 bases spanning the gap. CDR3 sequence reads: CASRQGSANYGYTF. The CDR3 nucleotides are TGTGCCAGCAGACAGGGTTCAGCTAACTATGGCTACACCTTC.

This clonotype occurred a few times. V and J are TRBV5-1 and TRBJ1-1; D is possibly TRBD1 (5 bases). This CDR3 is 15 amino acids long. Germline CDR1 is SGHRS and CDR2 is YFSETQ. Deletions cut 3 bases from V and 4 bases from J, with 16 bases between. The chain's CDR3 is CASSSGTGVSTEAFF. The CDR3 nucleotides are TGCGCCAGCAGCTCCGGTACGGGGGTTTCCACTGAAGCTTTCTTT.

This clonotype was counted ten times or more. The V and J genes are TRBV7-9 and TRBJ2-3, with 13 positions matching TRBD2. CDR1 SEHNR and CDR2 FQNEAQ come from the germline V gene (reference sequence). There are 16 residues in the CDR3. The ends lost 5 bases at V and 5 bases at J; junction bases unmatched: 7. For the CDR3, the DNA is TGTGCCAGCAGCCGGACTAGCGGGAGTGTGCGAGATACGCAGTATTTT. Its protein is CASSRTSGSVRDTQYF. The complete variable domain, with remaining parts taken from reference TRBV7-9 and TRBJ2-3, reads DTGVSQNPRHKITKRGQNVTFRCDPISEHNRLYWYRQTLGQGPEFLTYFQNEAQLEKSRLLSDRFSAERPKGSFSTLEIQRTEQGDSAMYLCASSRTSGSVRDTQYFGPGTRLTVL.

The genes are TRBV30 and TRBJ2-6, with D uncertain. CDR3 length: 15 residues. Trimming shortened V by 1 base and J by 0 bases, and 7 bases separated the two germline ends. CDR1 and CDR2 from the germline V gene are GTSNPN and SVGIG (reference sequence). The CDR3, as DNA: TGTGCCTGGAGTGGGGGAAGCTCTGGGGCCAACGTCCTGACTTTC. The encoded protein is CAWSGGSSGANVLTF.

The CDR3 spells CASSSTGVEGDEQFF. The CDR3 nucleotides are TGCGCCAGCAGCTCTACAGGGGTTGAGGGCGATGAGCAGTTCTTC. The chain carries TRBV5-1 and TRBJ2-1; 7 positions agree with TRBD1. Germline CDR1 reads SGHRS; CDR2 reads YFSETQ. This CDR3 has 15 amino acids. V gave up 3 bases and J gave up 8 bases; unmatched junction bases: 11.

In this sample, this clonotype turned up a few times. CDR3 bases: TGTGCCAGCAGTCCGAGAGTGGCGGGAGTTAATGAGCAGTTCTTC. As protein: CASSPRVAGVNEQFF. V and J are TRBV7-6 and TRBJ2-1; TRBD2 aligns across 7 bases. The CDR3 runs to 15 residues. V dropped 6 bases and J dropped 7; count of bases not matched to a gene: 12. Germline V gene lookup returns CDR1 SGHVS and CDR2 FNYEAQ.

This clonotype showed up many times. The gene calls are TRBV5-1 and TRBJ1-6; no reliable D call. Germline V gene lookup returns CDR1 SGHRS and CDR2 YFSETQ. The V end was cut by 0 bases, the J end by 8 bases, with 6 bases between. This CDR3 spans 13 amino acids. The CDR3 DNA reads as TGCGCCAGCAGCTTGGGGAGTGATTCACCCCTCCACTTT. The encoded protein is CASSLGSDSPLHF.

The V call is TRBV6-6, the J call TRBJ2-7; 8 nucleotides agree with TRBD1. This CDR3 comprises 15 residues. Germline V gene sequence: CDR1 MNHNY, CDR2 SVGAGI (reference sequence). J lost 7 bases, V lost 0 bases, and 8 bases had no gene match. The CDR3 protein is CASSYSRQGAGEQYF. The CDR3 nucleotides read TGTGCCAGCAGTTACTCGCGCCAGGGGGCTGGTGAGCAGTACTTC.

The chain links TRBV6-6 to TRBJ2-3; D is possibly TRBD1 (5 bases). CDR1 is MNHNY and CDR2 is SVGAGI in the germline V gene (reference sequence). Trimming pared 0 bases from V and 0 bases from J, leaving 19 bases between. The length of the CDR3 is 19 residues. Here the CDR3 DNA reads TGTGCCAGCAGTTACTCCCTTAGGCAGGGCGTGATTAGCACAGATACGCAGTATTTT. Translated: CASSYSLRQGVISTDTQYF.

This clonotype came up a few times. The chain links TRBV19 to TRBJ2-5; 9 bases fit TRBD1. CDR1 is LNHDA and CDR2 is SQIVND in the germline V gene (reference sequence). V lost 4 bases and J lost 3; bases outside the gene matches: 3. This CDR3 comprises 14 residues. The CDR3 region is CASSTWTGEETQYF. For the CDR3, the DNA is TGTGCCAGTAGTACCTGGACAGGGGAAGAGACCCAGTACTTC. The entire variable domain, with the rest obtained from reference TRBV19 and TRBJ2-5, is as follows: DGGITQSPKYLFRKEGQNVTLSCEQNLNHDAMYWYRQDPGQGLRLIYYSQIVNDFQKGDIAEGYSVSREKKESFPLTVTSAQKNPTAFYLCASSTWTGEETQYFGPGTRLLVL.

The V and J genes are TRBV20-1 and TRBJ1-1, with D maybe TRBD1 (6 bases). Germline CDR1 is DFQATT and CDR2 is SNEGSKA (reference sequence). The V gene lost 6 bases and the J gene lost 0 bases, with 14 bases spanning the gap. CDR3 length: 14 residues. The CDR3 DNA reads as TGCAGTGCGCGGACAGTATTCATGAACACTGAAGCTTTCTTT. This sequence encodes CSARTVFMNTEAFF.

This clonotype has only a few counts. The rearrangement uses TRBV7-9 and TRBJ2-3; 8 positions agree with TRBD2. Germline V gene data show CDR1 as SEHNR and CDR2 as FQNEAQ (reference sequence). CDR3 length: 14 residues. V was pared by 2 bases and J by 4 bases, with 2 bases of the junction left unmatched. The CDR3, as DNA: TGTGCCAGCAGCTTAAGCGGGAGCTCAGATACGCAGTATTTT. Amino acids: CASSLSGSSDTQYF.